This T cell receptor beta chain stems from a study of post-analysis software for immune sequencing data. This clonotype appeared a few times. Antigen unknown. The CDR3 is 13 amino acids. The V and J ends lost 6 bases and 4 bases respectively, with 15 bases between them. Germline CDR1 reads DFQATT; CDR2 reads SNEGSKA (reference sequence). Study-wide results and caveats: The normalized Chao1 diversity of multiple sclerosis patients was significantly lower than that of controls. There were roughly 5 TRBV segments more frequent in patients than controls, and TRBV5-6, TRBV5-1 and TRBV20-1 were among them.

Researchers reported that TCR beta cDNA libraries carried unique molecular identifiers. TCRdb processed the PCR reads anew with MiXCR; each CDR3 protein has one entry. The data contain some 800,000 distinct CDR3 sequences, more than 45% of them singletons. The source material was blood. The origin of this receptor is a girl aged 10 to 17 with multiple sclerosis. This rearrangement joins TRBV20-1 to TRBJ1-2; weak D call: TRBD1 (5 bases). The CDR3 coding sequence is TGCAGTGCCCGCCGAAGGGGCGGCTATGGCTACACCTTC. This codes for CSARRRGGYGYTF.